These T cell receptor beta chains were read from a single sample in a study of T cell responses to AZD1222 COVID-19 vaccine. Some clones are missing from TCRdb's copy, which holds only in-frame ones; the method was immunoSEQ multiplex PCR. The profile covers 92,000 or so clones, with roughly nine tenths appearing a single time and roughly 1.5% taken by the ten largest. Sequenced material: peripheral blood, taken on day 0 of AZD1222 vaccination. The receptors come from an adult in good health. Each CDR3 is given with its conserved first and last residue. The D gene is left open where the match is weak. The size field is filled for only some rows; it gives once, few, many or a size class.

d_gene	v_gene	abundance	j_gene	CDR3aa	CDR3nt
TRBD1	TRBV5-8	.	TRBJ1-6	CASSFNRGSALHF	TGTGCCAGCAGCTTTAACAGGGGGTCGGCCCTCCACTTT
.	TRBV3-1/TRBV3-2	.	TRBJ1-1	CASSHPPTGPITEAFF	TGTGCCAGCAGCCACCCACCGACAGGTCCGATAACTGAAGCTTTCTTT
.	TRBV12-3/TRBV12-4	.	TRBJ1-1	CASSARGTEAFF	TGTGCCAGCAGTGCAAGGGGGACTGAAGCTTTCTTT
TRBD2	TRBV18	.	TRBJ2-3	CASSRTLASTDTQYF	TGTGCCAGCTCCCGAACACTAGCGAGCACAGATACGCAGTATTTT
.	TRBV28	.	TRBJ1-5	CASSPTFLHSNQPQHF	TGTGCCAGCAGCCCAACGTTCCTTCATAGCAATCAGCCCCAGCATTTT
.	TRBV7-2	.	TRBJ2-1	CASSQAFDPPNEQFF	TGTGCCAGCAGCCAGGCCTTCGATCCACCCAATGAGCAGTTCTTC
TRBD1	TRBV6-5	.	TRBJ2-2	CASSRTGGTGELFF	TGTGCCAGCAGCCGGACAGGGGGCACCGGGGAGCTGTTTTTT
.	TRBV18	.	TRBJ1-1	CASSPGRPGVGTEAFF	TGTGCCAGCTCACCCGGTCGGCCAGGGGTGGGCACTGAAGCTTTCTTT
.	TRBV4-1	few	TRBJ2-3	CASSQVRSTDTQYF	TGCGCCAGCAGCCAAGTCCGGTCGACAGATACGCAGTATTTT
.	TRBV7-9	.	TRBJ1-1	CASSLVSTVQGRAAFF	TGTGCCAGCAGCTTAGTTAGTACGGTTCAGGGACGGGCGGCTTTCTTT
.	TRBV19	.	TRBJ1-5	CASSIERRSQPQHF	TGTGCCAGTAGTATAGAGAGGCGATCGCAGCCCCAGCATTTT
TRBD1	TRBV7-2	.	TRBJ2-5	CASSLNRDRGRETQYF	TGTGCCAGCAGCTTAAACCGGGACAGGGGGCGTGAGACCCAGTACTTC
.	TRBV3-1/TRBV3-2	.	TRBJ2-1	CASSQVAGVNEQFF	TGTGCCAGCAGCCAAGTGGCAGGGGTCAATGAGCAGTTCTTC
.	TRBV5-1	.	TRBJ1-3	CASRLQAGSGNTIYF	TGCGCCAGCAGGTTACAAGCAGGCTCTGGAAACACCATATATTTT
TRBD2	TRBV30	.	TRBJ2-5	CAWSWASGDQETQYF	TGTGCCTGGAGTTGGGCTAGCGGGGACCAAGAGACCCAGTACTTC
TRBD1	TRBV6-2/TRBV6-3	.	TRBJ1-2	CASSLHRGKANYGYTF	TGTGCCAGCAGTCTACACAGGGGAAAAGCTAACTATGGCTACACCTTC
.	TRBV6-5	.	TRBJ1-2	CASSTRQDYGYTF	TGTGCCAGCAGTACCCGACAGGACTATGGCTACACCTTC
.	TRBV12-3/TRBV12-4	.	TRBJ2-2	CASRTPAPGELFF	TGTGCCAGCAGGACGCCGGCTCCCGGGGAGCTGTTTTTT
.	TRBV2	.	TRBJ1-1	CASSGEIKAEAFF	TGTGCCAGCAGTGGGGAAATCAAGGCCGAAGCTTTCTTT
.	TRBV30	.	TRBJ1-2	CAWSGQEGNYGYTF	TGTGCCTGGAGTGGACAGGAGGGCAACTATGGCTACACCTTC
.	TRBV5-1	.	TRBJ2-5	CASSLGVEETQYF	TGCGCCAGCAGCTTGGGAGTAGAGGAGACCCAGTACTTC
.	TRBV30	.	TRBJ1-1	CAWGWGGAQPGTEAFF	TGTGCCTGGGGGTGGGGTGGGGCACAGCCTGGCACTGAAGCTTTCTTT
TRBD1	TRBV2	.	TRBJ1-2	CASSRAAGGRGDADGYTF	TGTGCCAGCAGCCGAGCAGCCGGGGGCAGGGGGGATGCTGATGGCTACACCTTC
.	TRBV7-3	.	TRBJ1-1	CASSLRPPANTEAFF	TGTGCCAGCAGCTTAAGGCCCCCGGCGAACACTGAAGCTTTCTTT
TRBD2	TRBV7-3	.	TRBJ2-3	CASSPMASGGLSTDTQYF	TGTGCCAGCAGCCCCATGGCTAGCGGGGGGTTGAGCACAGATACGCAGTATTTT